The entry below gives a single T cell receptor (beta chain) sequence along with its context. Study processing details: Counts of nucleated cells, estimated from reference gene primer amplification, were obtained. TCRdb's table, derived via immunoSEQ multiplex PCR, lists solely in-frame clones and lacks some. V, J and clone size are taken as reported in that table, and D and trimming were inferred from the DNA itself. This table has approximately 80,000 clones, around four fifths appearing once. This record belongs to a study of blood T cell repertoires in COVID-19. About the research overall: The study drew acute and convalescent COVID-19 samples from the United States, Italy and Spain. T cells, B-cell-depleted T cells, or PBMCs supplied cDNA or gDNA.

Germline lookup yields CDR1 PRHDT and CDR2 FYEKMQ (reference sequence). Unmatched junction bases numbered 12, after V lost 5 bases and J lost 5 bases. This CDR3 has 16 amino acids. This rearrangement joins TRBV13 to TRBJ1-2; 9 bases are a match to TRBD1. The sample comprised peripheral blood. This sequence was found in a human donor in a cohort sampled during active COVID-19. CDR3 region: CASSHQPGQGRYGYTF. The CDR3 coding sequence is TGTGCCAGCAGCCATCAGCCGGGACAGGGTCGGTATGGCTACACCTTC.